A selection of T cell receptor beta chains follows, all from one sample in a study of blood T cell repertoires in COVID-19. Profiling relied on immunoSEQ multiplex PCR, and the TCRdb table lists in-frame clones only, not all of them. The data hold 25,000 to 30,000 clones, with roughly 88% observed a single time. The sequencing sample was made of peripheral blood. The source is a human donor in a cohort sampled during active COVID-19. CDR3s include the opening cysteine and the closing phenylalanine or tryptophan. The D gene is left open where the match is weak. The size field is filled for only some rows; it gives once, few, many or a size class.

d_call	j_call	v_call	clone_size	cdr3_nt	cdr3_aa
NA	TRBJ1-2	TRBV3-1/TRBV3-2	NA	TGTGCCAGCCACCCGGGGGGGGCTAACTATGGCTACACCTTC	CASHPGGANYGYTF
TRBD2	TRBJ2-7	TRBV2	NA	TGTGCCAGCAGTGCCGGACTCGGGGGGTCCTACGAGCAGTACTTC	CASSAGLGGSYEQYF
TRBD2	TRBJ2-7	TRBV5-5	NA	TGTGCCAGCAGCCGGGAGGGTAGCGGGAGGGCCTACGAGCAGTACTTC	CASSREGSGRAYEQYF
NA	TRBJ2-7	TRBV6-6	NA	TGTGCCAGCCTGGACAGCAACTACGAGCAGTACTTC	CASLDSNYEQYF
TRBD2	TRBJ2-5	TRBV18	NA	TGTGCCAGCTCACCGAACGGGGGGGCCTTGGAGACCCAGTACTTC	CASSPNGGALETQYF
NA	TRBJ2-5	TRBV2	NA	TGTGCCAGCAGTTATCTGGGGGCACAAGAGACCCAGTACTTC	CASSYLGAQETQYF
NA	TRBJ2-7	TRBV5-1	NA	TGCGCCAGCAGCTTGGATTGGGGGGACTACGAGCAGTACTTC	CASSLDWGDYEQYF
TRBD1	TRBJ2-1	TRBV2	NA	TGTGCCAGCAAGCCGGGACAGGAGCAGTTCTTC	CASKPGQEQFF
NA	TRBJ2-7	TRBV10-1	NA	TGCGCCAGCAGTAAGGCAGGGGGGATTTGGGAGCAGTACTTC	CASSKAGGIWEQYF
TRBD2	TRBJ2-3	TRBV6-2/TRBV6-3	NA	TGTGCCAGCAGTTACTCGAGACTAGCGGGAGCCACAGATACGCAGTATTTT	CASSYSRLAGATDTQYF
NA	TRBJ2-7	TRBV19	NA	TGTGCCAGTAGCGCGGAACGCAGATTCTCCTACGAGCAGTACTTC	CASSAERRFSYEQYF
TRBD2	TRBJ2-1	TRBV29-1	once	TGCAGCGTTGACCGCGGGGGGGCGAGTGAGCAGTTCTTC	CSVDRGGASEQFF
TRBD1	TRBJ1-4	TRBV5-1	NA	TGCGCCAGCAGCTTACAGGGGGCGCGGGGTGAAAAACTGTTTTTT	CASSLQGARGEKLFF
NA	TRBJ1-6	TRBV27	few	TGTGCCAGCAGTTGGGAGCGGTTAAATTCACCCCTCCACTTT	CASSWERLNSPLHF
NA	TRBJ2-1	TRBV2	NA	TGTGCCAGCTTCGGTGGGCTAGCGCCTCTTTACAATGAGCAGTTCTTC	CASFGGLAPLYNEQFF
TRBD1	TRBJ2-7	TRBV4-1	NA	TGCGCCAGCAGCCAAACCCCAGGGGGTCCCTACGAGCAGTACTTC	CASSQTPGGPYEQYF
NA	TRBJ2-7	TRBV20-1	NA	TGCAGTGCTAGTGGGCAGGGCTACGAGCAGTACTTC	CSASGQGYEQYF
NA	TRBJ1-2	TRBV15	NA	TGTGCCACCAGCCGGGGACTTTATGGCTACACCTTC	CATSRGLYGYTF
NA	TRBJ2-3	TRBV5-1	NA	TGCGCCAGCAGCTCCATAACCGGGAGCACAGATACGCAGTATTTT	CASSSITGSTDTQYF
NA	TRBJ1-5	TRBV25-1	NA	TGTGCCAGCGGCGCCAGGGGCAATCAGCCCCAGCATTTT	CASGARGNQPQHF
NA	TRBJ1-2	TRBV10-3	NA	TGTGCCATCAGTCACACAGTTACCTACTATGGCTACACCTTC	CAISHTVTYYGYTF
NA	TRBJ2-2	TRBV5-1	NA	TGCGCCAGCAGCTTGGCAGCGATGAACACCGGGGAGCTGTTTTTT	CASSLAAMNTGELFF
TRBD1	TRBJ2-7	TRBV6-1	NA	TGTGCCAGCAGTGACCGGACAGGTTACTACGAGCAGTACTTC	CASSDRTGYYEQYF
NA	TRBJ1-3	TRBV5-5	NA	TGTGCCAGCAGCCGACAGGTTGGAAACACCATATATTTT	CASSRQVGNTIYF
TRBD1	TRBJ2-2	TRBV27	NA	TGTGCCAGCACCCGGACAGGGATAGACGGGGAGCTGTTTTTT	CASTRTGIDGELFF
TRBD1	TRBJ1-6	TRBV10-3	once	TGTGCCATCAGTGAGTCTGAAGGGACAGGCGGGTCACCCCTCCACTTT	CAISESEGTGGSPLHF
NA	TRBJ1-1	TRBV7-2	NA	TGTGCCAGCAGCCAATTCGGGGTGAACACTGAAGCTTTCTTT	CASSQFGVNTEAFF
NA	TRBJ2-3	TRBV2	NA	TGTGCCAGCATCAGGGGACACAGCACAGATACGCAGTATTTT	CASIRGHSTDTQYF
TRBD2	TRBJ2-2	TRBV12-5	NA	TGTGCTAGTGGTCCCGGACTAGCGGGAGAGTCGAGTACCGGGGAGCTGTTTTTT	CASGPGLAGESSTGELFF
NA	TRBJ1-5	TRBV19	NA	TGTGCCAGTAGTATAGTATGGGCGGGGAATCAGCCCCAGCATTTT	CASSIVWAGNQPQHF
NA	TRBJ2-7	TRBV5-1	NA	TGCGCCAGCAGCTTCCCCCCGTCCCTGCAGGGGAGGGCCCTGGGGGAGCAGTACTTC	CASSFPPSLQGRALGEQYF
TRBD1	TRBJ1-4	TRBV14	NA	TGTGCCAGCAGCCGCAGGGGGCCTACTGGCACTAATGAAAAACTGTTTTTT	CASSRRGPTGTNEKLFF
TRBD2	TRBJ2-7	TRBV18	NA	TGTGCCAGCTCACCACCGGGCGGGGGGCCAGGGCCCTACGAGCAGTACTTC	CASSPPGGGPGPYEQYF
NA	TRBJ2-6	TRBV2	NA	TGTGCCAGAGGGGGGGGCACTGGGGCCAACGTCCTGACTTTC	CARGGGTGANVLTF
NA	TRBJ1-5	TRBV18	NA	TGTGCCAGCTCACCACAAGCAGGGTTCTCGAGCAATCAGCCCCAGCATTTT	CASSPQAGFSSNQPQHF
NA	TRBJ1-5	TRBV2	once	TGTGCCAGCAGTGAAGAAAGAGATCAGCCCCAGCATTTT	CASSEERDQPQHF
NA	TRBJ2-7	TRBV18	NA	TGTGCCAGCTCACCGAGCCAGCAACTAACCTACGAGCAGTACTTC	CASSPSQQLTYEQYF
TRBD2	TRBJ2-7	TRBV3-1/TRBV3-2	NA	TGTGCCAGCAGCCAGATGGGGGGGACTAGAGGTTTTCACGAGCAGTACTTC	CASSQMGGTRGFHEQYF
TRBD2	TRBJ2-7	TRBV18	NA	TGTGCCAGCTCAGCTAGCGGGAGGTACGAGCAGTACTTC	CASSASGRYEQYF
TRBD2	TRBJ2-5	TRBV5-5	NA	TGTGCCAGCAGCTTGACTAGCGGGAATCAAGAGACCCAGTACTTC	CASSLTSGNQETQYF
TRBD2	TRBJ2-1	TRBV3-1/TRBV3-2	once	TGTGCCAGCAGCCAAGTCGGCCTAGCGGGGGCTGAGCAGTTCTTC	CASSQVGLAGAEQFF
TRBD1	TRBJ1-5	TRBV7-2	NA	TGTGCCAGCACCCCGGACAGGGGGGTCAATCAGCCCCAGCATTTT	CASTPDRGVNQPQHF
TRBD1	TRBJ2-7	TRBV6-5	NA	TGTGCCAGCAGTTACAGGGACAGGGGATTCGAGCAGTACTTC	CASSYRDRGFEQYF
TRBD2	TRBJ2-1	TRBV3-1/TRBV3-2	NA	TGTGCCAGCAGCTTATGGGGACTAGCGGGTTACAATGAGCAGTTCTTC	CASSLWGLAGYNEQFF
TRBD1	TRBJ2-2	TRBV18	NA	TGTGCCAGCTCACCGAGACAGGGGGCGGCCACCGGGGAGCTGTTTTTT	CASSPRQGAATGELFF
TRBD1	TRBJ2-7	TRBV29-1	NA	TGCAGCGTTGCTGGACAGGGGAGTTACGAGCAGTACTTC	CSVAGQGSYEQYF
NA	TRBJ2-7	TRBV5-4	NA	TGTGCCAGCAGCTTGGCGGGGTCCTACGAGCAGTACTTC	CASSLAGSYEQYF
NA	TRBJ1-2	TRBV6-5	NA	TGTGCCAGCAGTTACTCTATCGGACAGTCCTATGGCTACACCTTC	CASSYSIGQSYGYTF
NA	TRBJ1-4	TRBV6-5	NA	TGTGCCAGCACTGGGGCTGGGGATGAAAAACTGTTTTTT	CASTGAGDEKLFF
NA	TRBJ1-4	TRBV18	NA	TGTGCCAGCTCACTTGGACAGCTTGCAACTAATGAAAAACTGTTTTTT	CASSLGQLATNEKLFF
TRBD1	TRBJ1-5	TRBV7-9	NA	TGTGCCAGCAGCGCCCCGGGACAGGGAAGCCAGCCCCAGCATTTT	CASSAPGQGSQPQHF
NA	TRBJ2-7	TRBV11-2	NA	TGTGCCAGCACCTCAACCCAGGCGGGCGAGCAGTACTTC	CASTSTQAGEQYF
NA	TRBJ2-1	TRBV13	once	TGTGCCAGCAGCCATAGCGGTAATGAGCAGTTCTTC	CASSHSGNEQFF
TRBD1	TRBJ2-5	TRBV6-6	NA	TGTGCCAGCAGTTACCCGAGGGGACAGGCAGAGACCCAGTACTTC	CASSYPRGQAETQYF
NA	TRBJ1-1	TRBV19	NA	TGTGCCAGTAGTCAGCCGAGGATGAGCACTGAAGCTTTCTTT	CASSQPRMSTEAFF
NA	TRBJ2-5	TRBV7-7	once	TGTGCCAGCAGCCAAATAGTCCTAGAGACCCAGTACTTC	CASSQIVLETQYF
NA	TRBJ1-6	TRBV28	NA	TGTGCCAGCAGTTTTGTTCAGGGCTCCTATAATTCACCCCTCCACTTT	CASSFVQGSYNSPLHF
NA	TRBJ1-1	TRBV6-5	NA	TGTGCCAGCAGCAGGGAATGGGTGAACACTGAAGCTTTCTTT	CASSREWVNTEAFF
NA	TRBJ2-1	TRBV25-1	NA	TGTGCCAGCAGTGAAAACCTAGGGTCTGTGAGGGTCAATGAGCAGTTCTTC	CASSENLGSVRVNEQFF
NA	TRBJ1-3	TRBV11-3	NA	TGTGCCAGCAGCTTAGCGGGAGATCCTGGAAACACCATATATTTT	CASSLAGDPGNTIYF